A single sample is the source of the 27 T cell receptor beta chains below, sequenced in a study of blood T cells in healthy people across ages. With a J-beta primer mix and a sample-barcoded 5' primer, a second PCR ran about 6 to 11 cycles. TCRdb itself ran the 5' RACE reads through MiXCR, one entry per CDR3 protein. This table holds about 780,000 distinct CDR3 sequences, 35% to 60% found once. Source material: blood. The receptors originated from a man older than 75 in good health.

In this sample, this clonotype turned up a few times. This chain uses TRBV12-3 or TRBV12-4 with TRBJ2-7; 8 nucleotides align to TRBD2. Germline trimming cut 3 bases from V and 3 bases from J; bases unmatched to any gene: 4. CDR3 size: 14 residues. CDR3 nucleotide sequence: TGTGCCAGCAGTTTCCGGGGGACTAGCTACGAGCAGTACTTC. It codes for CASSFRGTSYEQYF.

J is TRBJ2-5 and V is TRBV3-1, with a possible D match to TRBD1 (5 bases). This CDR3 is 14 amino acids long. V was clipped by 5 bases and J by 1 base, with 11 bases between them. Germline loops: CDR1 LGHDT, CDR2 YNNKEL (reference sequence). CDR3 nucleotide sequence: TGTGCCAGCAGCACACAGGTTACCCAAGAGACCCAGTACTTC. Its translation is CASSTQVTQETQYF.

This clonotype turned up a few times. For the CDR3, the DNA is TGTGCCAGCAGCCAATCGTCCGGGACTAGCGGAACCTACGAGCAGTACTTC. Protein product: CASSQSSGTSGTYEQYF. The chain combines TRBV4-2 with TRBJ2-7, with TRBD2 identical over 11 bases. This CDR3 is 17 amino acids long. Trimming cost V 2 bases and J 2 bases; bases outside gene matches: 8. Germline V gene sequence: CDR1 LGHNA, CDR2 YNFKEQ.

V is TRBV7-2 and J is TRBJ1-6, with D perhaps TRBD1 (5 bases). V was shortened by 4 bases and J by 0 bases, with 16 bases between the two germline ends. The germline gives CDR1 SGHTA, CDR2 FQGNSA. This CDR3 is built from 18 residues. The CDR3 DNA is TGTGCCAGCAGCTCCCTCGGGGACCCCAGCTCCTATAATTCACCCCTCCACTTT. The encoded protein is CASSSLGDPSSYNSPLHF.

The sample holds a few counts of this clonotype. CDR3 DNA sequence: TGCAGCGTGCGCGCGGCAGCGGGAGTCGACGAGCAGTACTTC. Translated: CSVRAAAGVDEQYF. V is TRBV29-1 and J is TRBJ2-7; 8 positions match TRBD2. CDR3 length equals 14 residues. V lost 6 bases and J lost 5; bases outside the gene matches: 12. CDR1 SQVTM and CDR2 ANQGSEA come from the germline V gene.

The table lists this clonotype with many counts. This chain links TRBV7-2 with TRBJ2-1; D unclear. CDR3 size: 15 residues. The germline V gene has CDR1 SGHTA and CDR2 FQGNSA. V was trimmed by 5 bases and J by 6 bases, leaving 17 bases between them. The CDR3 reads CASSQSVGFGNEQFF. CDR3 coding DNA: TGTGCCAGCAGCCAGTCTGTTGGATTCGGCAATGAGCAGTTCTTC.

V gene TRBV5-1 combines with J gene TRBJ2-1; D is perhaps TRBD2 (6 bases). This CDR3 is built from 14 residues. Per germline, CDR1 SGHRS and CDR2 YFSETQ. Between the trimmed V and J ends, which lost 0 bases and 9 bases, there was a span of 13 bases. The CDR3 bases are TGCGCCAGCAGCTTGGAGCGGCGGGGTGGTGAGCAGTTCTTC. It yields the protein CASSLERRGGEQFF.

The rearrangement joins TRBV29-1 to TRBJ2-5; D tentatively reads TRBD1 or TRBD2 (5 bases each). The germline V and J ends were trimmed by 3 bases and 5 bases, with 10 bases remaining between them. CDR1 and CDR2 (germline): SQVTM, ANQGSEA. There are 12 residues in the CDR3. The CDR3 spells CSVDRGRETQYF. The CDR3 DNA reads TGCAGCGTTGACCGGGGCCGGGAGACCCAGTACTTC.

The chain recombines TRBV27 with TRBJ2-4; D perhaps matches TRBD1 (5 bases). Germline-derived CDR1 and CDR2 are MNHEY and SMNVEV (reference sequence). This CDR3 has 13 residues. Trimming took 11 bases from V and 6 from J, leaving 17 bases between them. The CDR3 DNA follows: TGTGCCGGCAACGTAGCCCAGGGAAACATTCAGTACTTC. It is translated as CAGNVAQGNIQYF.

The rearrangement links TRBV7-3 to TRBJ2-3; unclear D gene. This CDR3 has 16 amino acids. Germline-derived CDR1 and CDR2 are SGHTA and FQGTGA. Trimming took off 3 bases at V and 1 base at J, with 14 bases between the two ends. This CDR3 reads CASSFGLGLGTDTQYF. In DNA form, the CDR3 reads TGTGCCAGCAGCTTTGGTCTCGGTCTGGGCACAGATACGCAGTATTTT.

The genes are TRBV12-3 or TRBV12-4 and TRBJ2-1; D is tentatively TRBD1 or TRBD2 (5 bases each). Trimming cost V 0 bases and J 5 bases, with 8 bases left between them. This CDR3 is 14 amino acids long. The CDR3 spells CASSLALGDNEQFF. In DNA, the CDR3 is TGTGCCAGCAGTTTAGCGTTGGGGGACAATGAGCAGTTCTTC.

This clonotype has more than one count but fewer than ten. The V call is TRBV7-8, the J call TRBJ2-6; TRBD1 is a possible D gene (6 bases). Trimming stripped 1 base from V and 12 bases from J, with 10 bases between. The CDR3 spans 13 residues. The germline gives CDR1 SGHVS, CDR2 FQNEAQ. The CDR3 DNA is TGTGCCAGCAGCTTAGACAGGGCTCCCGTCCTGACTTTC. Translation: CASSLDRAPVLTF.

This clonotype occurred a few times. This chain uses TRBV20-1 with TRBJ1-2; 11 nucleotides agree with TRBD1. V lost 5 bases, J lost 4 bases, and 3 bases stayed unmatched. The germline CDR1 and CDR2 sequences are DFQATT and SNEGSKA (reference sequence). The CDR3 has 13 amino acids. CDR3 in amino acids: CSADGTGGYGYTF. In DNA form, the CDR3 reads TGCAGTGCTGACGGGACAGGGGGCTATGGCTACACCTTC.

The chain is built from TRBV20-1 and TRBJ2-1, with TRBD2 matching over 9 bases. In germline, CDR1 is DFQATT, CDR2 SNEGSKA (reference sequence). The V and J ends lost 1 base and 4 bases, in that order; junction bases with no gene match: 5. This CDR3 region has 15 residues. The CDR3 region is CSARGAGGRYNEQFF. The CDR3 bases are TGCAGTGCTAGAGGGGCGGGAGGGCGTTACAATGAGCAGTTCTTC.

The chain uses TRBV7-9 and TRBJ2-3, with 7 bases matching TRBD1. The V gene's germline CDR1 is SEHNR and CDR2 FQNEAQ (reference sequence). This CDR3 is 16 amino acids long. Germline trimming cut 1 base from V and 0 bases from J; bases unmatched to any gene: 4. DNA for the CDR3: TGTGCCAGCAGCTTAGTAGGGACAGTAAGCACAGATACGCAGTATTTT. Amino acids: CASSLVGTVSTDTQYF.

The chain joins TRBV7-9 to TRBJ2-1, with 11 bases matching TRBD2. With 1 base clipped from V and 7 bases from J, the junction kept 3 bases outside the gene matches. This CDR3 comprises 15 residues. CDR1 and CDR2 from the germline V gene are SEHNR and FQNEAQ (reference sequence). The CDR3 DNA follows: TGTGCCAGCAGCTTAGTTTCTAGCGGGAGGAATGAGCAGTTCTTC. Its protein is CASSLVSSGRNEQFF.

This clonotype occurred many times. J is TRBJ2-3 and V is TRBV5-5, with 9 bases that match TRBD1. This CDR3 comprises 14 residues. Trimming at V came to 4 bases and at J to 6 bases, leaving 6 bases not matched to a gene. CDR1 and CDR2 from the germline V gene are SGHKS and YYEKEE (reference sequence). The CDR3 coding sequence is TGTGCCAGCAGCCAACAGGGGGCTGGGGATACGCAGTATTTT. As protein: CASSQQGAGDTQYF.

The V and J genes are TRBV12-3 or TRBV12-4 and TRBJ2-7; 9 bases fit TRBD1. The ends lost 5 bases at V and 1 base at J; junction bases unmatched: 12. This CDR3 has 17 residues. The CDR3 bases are TGTGCCAGCAGTCCGCTAATGGGACAGGGAAGTTCCTACGAGCAGTACTTC. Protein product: CASSPLMGQGSSYEQYF.

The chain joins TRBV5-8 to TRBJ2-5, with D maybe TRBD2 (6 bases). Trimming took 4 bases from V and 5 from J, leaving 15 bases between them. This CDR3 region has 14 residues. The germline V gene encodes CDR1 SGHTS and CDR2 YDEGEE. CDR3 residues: CASSPWGVRETQYF. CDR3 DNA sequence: TGTGCCAGCAGCCCGTGGGGGGTAAGGGAGACCCAGTACTTC.

The CDR3, as DNA: TGTGCCAGCTCACCGAGGACAGGTCAACTGAAAACAGATACGCAGTATTTT. Translated, it gives CASSPRTGQLKTDTQYF. The V and J genes are TRBV18 and TRBJ2-3; 7 bases align to TRBD1. The CDR3 consists of 17 residues. V lost 3 bases and J lost 3; bases outside the gene matches: 12. From germline, CDR1 is KGHSH and CDR2 LQKENI.

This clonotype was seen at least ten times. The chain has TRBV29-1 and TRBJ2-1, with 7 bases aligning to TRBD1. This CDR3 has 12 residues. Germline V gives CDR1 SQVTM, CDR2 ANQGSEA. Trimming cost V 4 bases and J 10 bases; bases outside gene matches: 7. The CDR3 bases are TGCAGCGTTGTTAGGGGGCCTCCCGAGCAGTTCTTC. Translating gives CSVVRGPPEQFF.

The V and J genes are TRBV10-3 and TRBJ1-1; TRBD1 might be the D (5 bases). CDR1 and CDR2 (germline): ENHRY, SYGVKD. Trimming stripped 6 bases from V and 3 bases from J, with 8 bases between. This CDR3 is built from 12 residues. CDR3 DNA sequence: TGTGCCATCAGGGCGGGGGACACTGAAGCTTTCTTT. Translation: CAIRAGDTEAFF.

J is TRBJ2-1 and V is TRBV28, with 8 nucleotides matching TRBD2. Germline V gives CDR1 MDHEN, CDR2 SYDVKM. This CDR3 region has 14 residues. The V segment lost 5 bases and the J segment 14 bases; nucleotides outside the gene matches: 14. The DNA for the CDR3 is TGTGCCAGCAGTCAAATTCGACTAGCGCCCTACGAGTTCTTC. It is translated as CASSQIRLAPYEFF.

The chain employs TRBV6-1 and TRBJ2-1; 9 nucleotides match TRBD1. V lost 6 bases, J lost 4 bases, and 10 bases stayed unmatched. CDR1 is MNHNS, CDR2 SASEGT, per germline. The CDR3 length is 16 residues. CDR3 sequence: CASRGWGTGIYNEQFF. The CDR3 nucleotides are TGTGCCAGCAGGGGGTGGGGGACAGGGATATACAATGAGCAGTTCTTC.

The CDR3 DNA reads as TGTGCCAGCAGTTCTCCTAGCGGGAAGGAAAGCTCCTACAATGAGCAGTTCTTC. This translates into CASSSPSGKESSYNEQFF. The rearrangement joins TRBV28 to TRBJ2-1; 9 bases align to TRBD2. V lost 4 bases, J lost 0 bases, and 10 bases stayed unmatched. The CDR3 runs to 18 residues. Germline assignment: CDR1 MDHEN and CDR2 SYDVKM.

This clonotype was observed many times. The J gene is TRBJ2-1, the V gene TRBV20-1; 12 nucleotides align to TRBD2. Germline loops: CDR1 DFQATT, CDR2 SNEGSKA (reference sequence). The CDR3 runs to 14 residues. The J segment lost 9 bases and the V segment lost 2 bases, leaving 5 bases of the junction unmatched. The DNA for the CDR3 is TGCAGTGCTAGACGACTAGCGGGAGCGGCTGAGCAGTTCTTC. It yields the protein CSARRLAGAAEQFF.

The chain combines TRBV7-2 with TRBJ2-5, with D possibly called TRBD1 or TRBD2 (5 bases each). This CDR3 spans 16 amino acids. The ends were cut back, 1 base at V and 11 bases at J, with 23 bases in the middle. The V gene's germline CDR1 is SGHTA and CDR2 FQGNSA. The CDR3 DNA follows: TGTGCCAGCAGCTTAGGTCAGGGAGCAGGATCTAATGAGCAGTACTTC. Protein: CASSLGQGAGSNEQYF.